What follows is one TCR beta chain and its context. The sample originates from a study of blood T cell repertoires in COVID-19. In the study overall: Whether acute or convalescent, the COVID-19 samples came from the United States, Italy and Spain.

V trimming: 4 bases; J trimming: 8 bases; junction bases outside the gene matches: 7. This CDR3 region has 14 residues. Per germline, CDR1 SGHRS and CDR2 YFSETQ. Authors' processing steps: Reference gene primer amplification gave estimated nucleated cell counts. The table came from immunoSEQ multiplex PCR; TCRdb's copy has only in-frame clones and leaves some out. That table furnishes V, J and clone size, whereas the DNA furnished D and trimming. The sample contains almost 200,000 clones, approximately 87% of which appear only once. The sequence derives from a woman in her 70s with acute or convalescent COVID-19. The sample taken for sequencing was peripheral blood. The chain employs TRBV5-1 and TRBJ1-4; 8 bases are shared with TRBD1. The CDR3: CASSRGQGAEKLFF. The DNA for the CDR3 is TGCGCCAGCAGCCGTGGACAGGGAGCGGAAAAACTGTTTTTT.